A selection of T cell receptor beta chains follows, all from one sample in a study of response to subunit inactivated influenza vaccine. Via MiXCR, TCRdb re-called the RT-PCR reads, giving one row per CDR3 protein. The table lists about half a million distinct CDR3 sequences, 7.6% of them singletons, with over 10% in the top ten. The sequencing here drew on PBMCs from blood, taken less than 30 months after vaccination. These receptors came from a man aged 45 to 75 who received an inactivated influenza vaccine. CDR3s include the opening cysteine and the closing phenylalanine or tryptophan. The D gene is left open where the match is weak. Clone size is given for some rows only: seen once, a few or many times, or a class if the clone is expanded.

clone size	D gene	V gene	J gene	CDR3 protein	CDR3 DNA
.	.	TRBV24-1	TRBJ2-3	CATSDPWTGGGTDTQYF	TGTGCCACCAGTGATCCGTGGACCGGAGGAGGCACAGATACGCAGTATTTT
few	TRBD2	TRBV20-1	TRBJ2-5	CSARDPLAGIQETQYF	TGCAGTGCTAGAGACCCTCTAGCGGGCATACAAGAGACCCAGTACTTC
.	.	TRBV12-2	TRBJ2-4	CASRRGAGIAKNIQYF	TGTGCAAGTCGCAGGGGAGCAGGAATAGCCAAAAACATTCAGTACTTC
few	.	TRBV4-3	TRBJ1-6	CASSQDIGRVNSPLHF	TGCGCCAGCAGCCAAGATATCGGTAGGGTTAATTCACCCCTCCACTTT
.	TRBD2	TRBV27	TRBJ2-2	CASAATSGTGELFF	TGTGCCAGCGCTGCGACTAGCGGGACCGGGGAGCTGTTTTTT
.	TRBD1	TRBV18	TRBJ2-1	CASSPGTVNNEQFF	TGTGCCAGCTCACCGGGGACAGTCAACAATGAGCAGTTCTTC
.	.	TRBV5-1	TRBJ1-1	CASQTGGTEAFF	TGCGCCAGCCAAACGGGAGGCACTGAAGCTTTCTTT
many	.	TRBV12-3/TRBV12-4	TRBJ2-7	CASGLNRAF	TGTGCCAGCGGCCTGAACAGGGCCTTC
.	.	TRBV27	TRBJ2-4	CASSLGGVGIQNF	TGTGCCAGCAGTCTAGGGGGGGTGGGCATTCAGAACTTC
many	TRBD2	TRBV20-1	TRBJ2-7	CSASPSGSYEQYF	TGCAGTGCTTCTCCTAGCGGGAGCTACGAGCAGTACTTC
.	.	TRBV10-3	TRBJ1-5	CAISESRSNQPQHF	TGTGCCATCAGTGAGTCTCGAAGCAATCAGCCCCAGCATTTT
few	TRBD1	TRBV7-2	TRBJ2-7	CASSPGTGFSYEQYF	TGTGCCAGCAGCCCCGGGACAGGATTCAGCTACGAGCAGTACTTC
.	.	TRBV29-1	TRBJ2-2	CSVGGRTANTGELIF	TGCAGCGTTGGGGGCAGGACTGCGAACACCGGGGAGCTGATTTTT
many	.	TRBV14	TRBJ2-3	CASSQRTARYTDTQYF	TGTGCCAGCAGCCAGAGGACAGCGCGATACACAGATACGCAGTATTTT
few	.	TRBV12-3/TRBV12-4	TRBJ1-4	CASSLRAGIAANEKLFF	TGTGCCAGCAGTTTACGGGCAGGGATTGCGGCTAATGAAAAACTGTTTTTT
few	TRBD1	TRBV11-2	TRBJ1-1	CASSLGGTGANTEAFF	TGTGCCAGCAGCTTAGGCGGGACAGGGGCGAACACTGAAGCTTTCTTT
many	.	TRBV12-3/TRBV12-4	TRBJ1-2	CASSQTGIWGYTF	TGTGCCAGCAGTCAAACAGGGATCTGGGGCTACACCTTC
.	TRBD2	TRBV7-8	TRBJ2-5	CASSFLAGGPGRETQYF	TGTGCCAGCAGCTTTCTAGCGGGGGGGCCGGGACGAGAGACCCAGTACTTC
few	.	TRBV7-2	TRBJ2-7	CASSLYKSSYEQYF	TGTGCCAGCAGCCTGTACAAAAGCTCCTACGAGCAGTACTTC
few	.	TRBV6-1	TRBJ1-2	CASSAPTATNYGYTF	TGTGCCAGCAGCGCCCCGACAGCGACTAACTATGGCTACACCTTC
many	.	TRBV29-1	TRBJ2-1	CSVEVAGQGYNEQFF	TGCAGCGTCGAGGTCGCGGGACAAGGATACAATGAGCAGTTCTTC
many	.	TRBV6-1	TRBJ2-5	CASSRLVSYQETQYF	TGTGCCAGCTCCAGATTGGTCTCGTACCAAGAGACCCAGTACTTC
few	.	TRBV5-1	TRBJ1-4	CASSAVGRIPLEKLFF	TGCGCCAGCAGCGCGGTAGGACGAATTCCCCTTGAAAAACTGTTTTTT
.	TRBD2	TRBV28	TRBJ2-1	CAGTTRLAGFSSYNEQFF	TGTGCCGGCACTACGAGACTAGCGGGTTTCAGCTCCTACAATGAGCAGTTCTTC
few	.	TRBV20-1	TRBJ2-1	CSATPGSSYNEQFF	TGCAGTGCTACCCCAGGATCTTCCTACAATGAGCAGTTCTTC